Sequencing of this T cell receptor (beta chain) was carried out in a study of blood T cell repertoires in COVID-19. Study details: Italy, Spain and the United States were the sources of the convalescent and acute COVID-19 samples.

In the source study's methods: Reference gene primer amplification gave estimated nucleated cell counts. Only in-frame clones appear in the TCRdb table, and some are missing; sequencing was by immunoSEQ multiplex PCR. V and J calls and clone size come straight from that table; D and trimming were deduced from the DNA. The sample records approximately 18,000 clones, just under 95% being singletons. Germline CDR1 and CDR2: SGHDT and YYEEEE. V was clipped by 4 bases and J by 2 bases, with 18 bases between them. This CDR3 contains 16 residues. The sequencing sample was made of peripheral blood. This TCR derives from a human donor in a cohort sampled during active COVID-19. The J gene is TRBJ1-2, the V gene TRBV5-6; D might be TRBD1 (6 bases). The CDR3 bases are TGTGCCAGCAGCGTGCTCGGACAGACCTTAAACTATGGCTACACCTTC. Translating it yields CASSVLGQTLNYGYTF.